This section outlines one TCR beta chain sequence together with its context. What it binds is unknown. These data belong to a study of T-cell memory formation after mild COVID-19. Germline CDR1 reads LGHNA; CDR2 reads YNFKEQ. CDR3 length equals 15 residues. J lost 1 base, V lost 7 bases, and 9 bases had no gene match. Each CDR3 protein gets one entry after TCRdb re-called the 5' RACE reads with MiXCR. The table records approximately 440,000 distinct CDR3 sequences, about 19% of them present only once. Study results and caveats: Contracting CD8+ clones were enriched in EMRA, CD4+ mainly in CM and EM.

The rearrangement uses TRBV4-2 and TRBJ2-7; 8 bases are shared with TRBD2. The receptor's source is an adult woman who had mild COVID-19 (a few samples of this study predate the infection). Cell type and time point are not known. Material: PBMCs or a T cell subset sorted from them (not recorded which). CDR3 protein: CASTTGLADSYEQYF. The CDR3 DNA reads as TGTGCCAGCACCACAGGACTAGCCGATTCCTACGAGCAGTACTTC.